These T cell receptor beta chains were read from a single sample in a study of blood T cell repertoires in COVID-19. Sequencing was performed with immunoSEQ multiplex PCR; in TCRdb, only in-frame clones are kept and a portion is missing. This sample has 200,000 to 250,000 clones, with approximately 78% found just once. The material sequenced was peripheral blood. The source of these receptors is a woman aged 80 or over with COVID-19, enrolled during active disease. Both conserved end residues are part of each CDR3. A D gene is named only where the DNA matches it firmly. Expanded clones are given a class, and other clones once, few, many or no size at all.

j_call: TRBJ2-2
clone_size: NA
d_call: TRBD1
v_call: TRBV2
cdr3_nt: TGTGCCAGCAGTTTCGGACAGGGGGGGGCCGCCGGGGAGCTGTTTTTT
cdr3_aa: CASSFGQGGAAGELFF

j_call: TRBJ2-5
clone_size: NA
d_call: TRBD2
v_call: TRBV4-2
cdr3_nt: TGTGCCAGCAGCCAAGATCGCCTAGCGGATCGTGACACCCAGTACTTC
cdr3_aa: CASSQDRLADRDTQYF

j_call: TRBJ1-1
clone_size: NA
d_call: NA
v_call: TRBV25-1
cdr3_nt: TGTGCCAGCAGTGAAAGCCCCCTCGGAGCTGAAGCTTTCTTT
cdr3_aa: CASSESPLGAEAFF

j_call: TRBJ1-5
clone_size: NA
d_call: TRBD1
v_call: TRBV28
cdr3_nt: TGTGCCAGCAGCCGTACAGGGGCTAGCAATCAGCCCCAGCATTTT
cdr3_aa: CASSRTGASNQPQHF

j_call: TRBJ1-5
clone_size: few
d_call: NA
v_call: TRBV20-1
cdr3_nt: TGCAGTGCTAGTTCTTCCGGGACTTCCTTGCGCAATCAGCCCCAGCATTTT
cdr3_aa: CSASSSGTSLRNQPQHF

j_call: TRBJ1-1
clone_size: few
d_call: TRBD1
v_call: TRBV25-1
cdr3_nt: TGTGCCAGCAGTCCAACCTTAGGACAGGGCGGCACTGAAGCTTTCTTT
cdr3_aa: CASSPTLGQGGTEAFF

j_call: TRBJ1-2
clone_size: NA
d_call: NA
v_call: TRBV19
cdr3_nt: TGTGCCAGTAGTATAGATTGGCAGGGCTATGGCTACACCTTC
cdr3_aa: CASSIDWQGYGYTF

j_call: TRBJ1-1
clone_size: NA
d_call: NA
v_call: TRBV6-5
cdr3_nt: TGTGCCAGCAGTTACCGGAACAGGCCGAACACTGAAGCTTTCTTT
cdr3_aa: CASSYRNRPNTEAFF

j_call: TRBJ1-4
clone_size: NA
d_call: NA
v_call: TRBV11-2
cdr3_nt: TGTGCCAGCAGCTTTGGCGGCGAAAAACTGTTTTTT
cdr3_aa: CASSFGGEKLFF

j_call: TRBJ2-5
clone_size: NA
d_call: NA
v_call: TRBV7-2
cdr3_nt: TGTGCCAGCAGCTTAGCCGGGACTCGGGAGACCCAGTACTTC
cdr3_aa: CASSLAGTRETQYF

j_call: TRBJ2-3
clone_size: NA
d_call: NA
v_call: TRBV18
cdr3_nt: TGTGCCAGCTCACCAAGTAGGGGAAGTACAGATACGCAGTATTTT
cdr3_aa: CASSPSRGSTDTQYF

j_call: TRBJ1-5
clone_size: NA
d_call: TRBD1
v_call: TRBV3-1/TRBV3-2
cdr3_nt: TGTGCCAGCAGCCAGGGGACAGGGATTAGCAATCAGCCCCAGCATTTT
cdr3_aa: CASSQGTGISNQPQHF

j_call: TRBJ2-7
clone_size: NA
d_call: TRBD1
v_call: TRBV14
cdr3_nt: TGTGCCAGCAGCCCCCGGGACAGGGGGCGGGTGGAGCAGTACTTC
cdr3_aa: CASSPRDRGRVEQYF

j_call: TRBJ1-1
clone_size: once
d_call: NA
v_call: TRBV7-8
cdr3_nt: TGTGCCAGCAGACCTCGGACCGGGACTGGGGCTTTCTTT
cdr3_aa: CASRPRTGTGAFF

j_call: TRBJ2-2
clone_size: NA
d_call: TRBD1
v_call: TRBV6-5
cdr3_nt: TGTGCCAGCACCTCGGGACAGGTGGATGGCGGGGAGCTGTTTTTT
cdr3_aa: CASTSGQVDGGELFF

j_call: TRBJ2-6
clone_size: NA
d_call: TRBD1
v_call: TRBV4-3
cdr3_nt: TGCGCCAGCAGCCAACGGGAAACCTTTGACAGGGCTGGGGCCAACGTCCTGACTTTC
cdr3_aa: CASSQRETFDRAGANVLTF

j_call: TRBJ2-7
clone_size: NA
d_call: NA
v_call: TRBV7-2
cdr3_nt: TGTGCCAGCAGCTTAGGAGGGAAACCCTACGAGCAGTACTTC
cdr3_aa: CASSLGGKPYEQYF

j_call: TRBJ1-2
clone_size: few
d_call: NA
v_call: TRBV6-1
cdr3_nt: TGTGCCAGCAGTGCCGCAACAGGGTCTTTCGGCTATGGCTACACCTTC
cdr3_aa: CASSAATGSFGYGYTF

j_call: TRBJ2-4
clone_size: NA
d_call: NA
v_call: TRBV27
cdr3_nt: TGTGCCAGCAGTCCCCAGTCATTAGCCAAAAACATTCAGTACTTC
cdr3_aa: CASSPQSLAKNIQYF

j_call: TRBJ1-6
clone_size: NA
d_call: NA
v_call: TRBV18
cdr3_nt: TGTGCCAGCTCACCCTACGGACAGAATAATTCACCCCTCCACTTT
cdr3_aa: CASSPYGQNNSPLHF

j_call: TRBJ1-1
clone_size: NA
d_call: NA
v_call: TRBV7-9
cdr3_nt: TGTGCCAGCAGCTCAAAACAGGGCACTGAAGCTTTCTTT
cdr3_aa: CASSSKQGTEAFF

j_call: TRBJ1-5
clone_size: NA
d_call: NA
v_call: TRBV2
cdr3_nt: TGTGCCAGCAGTGAGGCAGGCAATCAGCCCCAGCATTTT
cdr3_aa: CASSEAGNQPQHF

j_call: TRBJ1-5
clone_size: NA
d_call: TRBD1
v_call: TRBV7-2
cdr3_nt: TGTGCCAGCAGTTTGGACAGGGGAGGCCAGCCCCAGCATTTT
cdr3_aa: CASSLDRGGQPQHF

j_call: TRBJ2-2
clone_size: NA
d_call: TRBD2
v_call: TRBV5-4
cdr3_nt: TGTGCCAGCAGCTACTTAGCGGGGACGAACACCGGGGAGCTGTTTTTT
cdr3_aa: CASSYLAGTNTGELFF

j_call: TRBJ1-2
clone_size: NA
d_call: NA
v_call: TRBV5-4
cdr3_nt: TGTGCCAGCACCCAGAAGGGGCCGTCTAACTATGGCTACACCTTC
cdr3_aa: CASTQKGPSNYGYTF

j_call: TRBJ2-3
clone_size: NA
d_call: NA
v_call: TRBV15
cdr3_nt: TGTGCCACCAGCAGAGACGGCAGGGACACAGATACGCAGTATTTT
cdr3_aa: CATSRDGRDTDTQYF

j_call: TRBJ2-7
clone_size: few
d_call: TRBD1
v_call: TRBV6-6
cdr3_nt: TGTGCCAGCAGGGACACAGGGGACTACGAGCAGTACTTC
cdr3_aa: CASRDTGDYEQYF

j_call: TRBJ2-1
clone_size: few
d_call: NA
v_call: TRBV2
cdr3_nt: TGTGCCAGCAGTGAAGGGCTTCCCCCGGTTGGAGGGGAGGCGGATGAGCAGTTCTTC
cdr3_aa: CASSEGLPPVGGEADEQFF

j_call: TRBJ1-1
clone_size: NA
d_call: TRBD1
v_call: TRBV6-2/TRBV6-3
cdr3_nt: TGTGCCAGCAGTTACTATGTCAGGGGGCTTTCTGAAGCTTTCTTT
cdr3_aa: CASSYYVRGLSEAFF

j_call: TRBJ2-1
clone_size: NA
d_call: TRBD2
v_call: TRBV6-5
cdr3_nt: TGTGCCAGCAGTTACGACACAGCGGGATCCTACAATGAGCAGTTCTTC
cdr3_aa: CASSYDTAGSYNEQFF

j_call: TRBJ1-2
clone_size: NA
d_call: NA
v_call: TRBV27
cdr3_nt: TGTGCCAGCAGTTTCTCCGGGACAAGGAAGGTCTATGGCTACACCTTC
cdr3_aa: CASSFSGTRKVYGYTF

j_call: TRBJ2-3
clone_size: NA
d_call: TRBD2
v_call: TRBV19
cdr3_nt: TGTGCCAGCTCCACCCGACTAGCAACGGATACGCAGTATTTT
cdr3_aa: CASSTRLATDTQYF

j_call: TRBJ2-7
clone_size: once
d_call: NA
v_call: TRBV7-3
cdr3_nt: TGTGCCAGCAGCTTAACGTTCGGGTACGAGCAGTACTTC
cdr3_aa: CASSLTFGYEQYF

j_call: TRBJ1-1
clone_size: NA
d_call: NA
v_call: TRBV6-5
cdr3_nt: TGTGCCAGCAGCACACAGGGCCCTGACACTGAAGCTTTCTTT
cdr3_aa: CASSTQGPDTEAFF

j_call: TRBJ2-2
clone_size: once
d_call: TRBD2
v_call: TRBV3-1/TRBV3-2
cdr3_nt: TGTGCCAGCAGCCAGTTCGCGGGGGGTTGGTTCGGGGAGCTGTTTTTT
cdr3_aa: CASSQFAGGWFGELFF

j_call: TRBJ2-7
clone_size: NA
d_call: TRBD1
v_call: TRBV29-1
cdr3_nt: TGCAGCGTGGGGACAGGGTACCACGAGCAGTACTTC
cdr3_aa: CSVGTGYHEQYF

j_call: TRBJ1-1
clone_size: NA
d_call: NA
v_call: TRBV11-1
cdr3_nt: TGTGCCAGCAGCCTCCGGGACACCCGAGCTTTCTTT
cdr3_aa: CASSLRDTRAFF

j_call: TRBJ1-2
clone_size: NA
d_call: TRBD1
v_call: TRBV27
cdr3_nt: TGTGCCAGCAGTTTCCAGGGGGTAGGGTATGGCTACACCTTC
cdr3_aa: CASSFQGVGYGYTF

j_call: TRBJ1-5
clone_size: NA
d_call: NA
v_call: TRBV6-6
cdr3_nt: TGTGCCAGCAGCCCCCAGGGAAGGCTTCGGGAGCCCCAGCATTTT
cdr3_aa: CASSPQGRLREPQHF

j_call: TRBJ1-5
clone_size: NA
d_call: NA
v_call: TRBV7-9
cdr3_nt: TGTGCCAGCAGCTCGAATCGGGGGGCGAATCAGCCCCAGCATTTT
cdr3_aa: CASSSNRGANQPQHF

j_call: TRBJ2-2
clone_size: NA
d_call: TRBD1
v_call: TRBV18
cdr3_nt: TGTGCCAGCTCACCAGGGACAGGGGGCACCGGGGAGCTGTTTTTT
cdr3_aa: CASSPGTGGTGELFF

j_call: TRBJ1-1
clone_size: NA
d_call: NA
v_call: TRBV6-1
cdr3_nt: TGTGCCAGCAGTGAACTGCAGGGTAGGTACACTGAAGCTTTCTTT
cdr3_aa: CASSELQGRYTEAFF

j_call: TRBJ1-2
clone_size: few
d_call: NA
v_call: TRBV18
cdr3_nt: TGTGCCAGCTCACCACGTACAGCCTATGGCTACACCTTC
cdr3_aa: CASSPRTAYGYTF